Below, 13 T cell receptor beta chains from the same sample are listed, as sequenced in a study of blood T cell repertoires in COVID-19. Data came from immunoSEQ multiplex PCR; TCRdb stores just in-frame clones and leaves some out. The repertoire includes 200,000 to 300,000 clones, roughly 86% of them detected once, and around 1.5% sits in the top ten. The sample consisted of peripheral blood. These receptors originate from a woman aged 60 to 75 who had recovered from COVID-19.

The V gene is TRBV7-2, the J gene TRBJ1-1, with 7 nucleotides matching TRBD1. J gave up 1 base and V 4 bases, and 9 bases lay outside the gene matches. CDR3 size: 16 residues. CDR1 is SGHTA and CDR2 is FQGNSA in the germline V gene. The CDR3, as DNA: TGTGCCAGCAGCTCCGACAGGGCCAACCCGAACACTGAAGCTTTCTTT. Residues: CASSSDRANPNTEAFF.

CDR3 sequence reads: CASSVPGNNSPLHF. CDR3 coding DNA: TGTGCCAGCAGCGTACCGGGTAATAATTCACCCCTCCACTTT. V usage is TRBV9 and J usage is TRBJ1-6; D is unclear. The V gene's germline CDR1 is SGDLS and CDR2 YYNGEE. Trimming pared 1 base from V and 5 bases from J, leaving 7 bases between. The CDR3 runs to 14 residues.

The CDR3 here is CATRGTSGPNTGELFF. CDR3 coding DNA: TGTGCCACCAGAGGGACTAGCGGCCCGAACACCGGGGAGCTGTTTTTT. This chain uses TRBV15 with TRBJ2-2, with TRBD2 matching over 11 bases. V shed 6 bases and J 0 bases; nucleotides not matched to a gene: 3. Germline V gives CDR1 LNHNV, CDR2 YYDKDF (reference sequence). The CDR3 extends over 16 amino acids.

CDR3 DNA: TGTGCCAGTAGTGCCGGGGACTCCTACAATGAGCAGTTCTTC. Its translation is CASSAGDSYNEQFF. This chain uses TRBV19 with TRBJ2-1; D might be TRBD2 (5 bases). Trimming stripped 5 bases from V and 0 bases from J, with 8 bases between. The CDR3 loop spans 14 amino acids. The germline V gene has CDR1 LNHDA and CDR2 SQIVND (reference sequence).

The chain joins TRBV7-3 to TRBJ2-1, with D possibly being TRBD1 (7 bases). CDR3 length: 12 amino acids. The germline gives CDR1 SGHTA, CDR2 FQGTGA. Trimming left V 5 bases short and J 14 bases short, with 16 bases between. The CDR3 loop is CASSLATGLKFF. CDR3 nucleotides: TGTGCCAGCAGCCTAGCGACAGGGCTCAAGTTCTTC.

This chain joins TRBV19 and TRBJ1-2, with a possible D match to TRBD1 (5 bases). This CDR3 is built from 14 residues. Germline V gene sequence: CDR1 LNHDA, CDR2 SQIVND (reference sequence). Trimming cost V 3 bases and J 4 bases, with 12 bases left between them. DNA of the CDR3: TGTGCCAGTAGTATTCTAGGGGATCTCTATGGCTACACCTTC. It codes for CASSILGDLYGYTF. The whole variable domain, filled in from reference TRBV19 and TRBJ1-2, reads DGGITQSPKYLFRKEGQNVTLSCEQNLNHDAMYWYRQDPGQGLRLIYYSQIVNDFQKGDIAEGYSVSREKKESFPLTVTSAQKNPTAFYLCASSILGDLYGYTFGSGTRLTVV.

The chain has TRBV5-1 and TRBJ1-1; D is ambiguous. CDR1 SGHRS and CDR2 YFSETQ come from the germline V gene. V lost 0 bases to trimming and J lost 3 bases, with 9 bases between them. The CDR3 sequence is 14 residues long. The CDR3 is CASSLGSGDTEAFF. CDR3 DNA sequence: TGCGCCAGCAGCTTGGGGTCAGGCGACACTGAAGCTTTCTTT.

The genes are TRBV7-2 and TRBJ2-7; 9 bases line up with TRBD1. Germline loops: CDR1 SGHTA, CDR2 FQGNSA. J gave up 7 bases and V 2 bases, and 6 bases lay outside the gene matches. This CDR3 has 14 residues. DNA of the CDR3: TGTGCCAGCAGCTTAACTGGACAGGGGCGGGAGCAGTACTTC. Its translation is CASSLTGQGREQYF. Filled out from reference TRBV7-2 and TRBJ2-7, the complete variable domain reads GAGVSQSPSNKVTEKGKDVELRCDPISGHTALYWYRQSLGQGLEFLIYFQGNSAPDKSGLPSDRFSAERTGGSVSTLTIQRTQQEDSAVYLCASSLTGQGREQYFGPGTRLTVT.

The chain couples TRBV28 to TRBJ1-4; 8 positions agree with TRBD1. CDR1 MDHEN and CDR2 SYDVKM come from the germline V gene. V lost 3 bases and J lost 8; bases outside the gene matches: 5. This CDR3 contains 14 residues. This chain's CDR3 is CASSLTGAGEKLFF. The CDR3 nucleotides read TGTGCCAGCAGTTTGACAGGGGCGGGAGAAAAACTGTTTTTT.

The chain carries TRBV9 and TRBJ1-4, with 9 positions matching TRBD1. V was clipped by 4 bases and J by 8 bases; unmatched bases: 6. The CDR3 sequence is 14 residues long. The germline V gene has CDR1 SGDLS and CDR2 YYNGEE. Written as DNA, the CDR3 is TGTGCCAGCAGCATCGGGACAGGGAGGGAAAAACTGTTTTTT. Encoded protein: CASSIGTGREKLFF. The variable domain in full, with the rest retrieved from reference TRBV9 and TRBJ1-4, is DSGVTQTPKHLITATGQRVTLRCSPRSGDLSVYWYQQSLDQGLQFLIQYYNGEERAKGNILERFSAQQFPDLHSELNLSSLELGDSALYFCASSIGTGREKLFFGSGTQLSVL.

This clone was seen only a few times. The gene calls are TRBV19 and TRBJ2-2; 8 bases match TRBD2. This CDR3 has 13 residues. Per germline, CDR1 LNHDA and CDR2 SQIVND (reference sequence). The V and J ends lost 8 bases and 7 bases, in that order; junction bases with no gene match: 6. CDR3 amino acids: CASSGRGVGELFF. CDR3 bases: TGTGCCAGTTCCGGGCGGGGGGTCGGGGAGCTGTTTTTT.

The V call is TRBV5-1, the J call TRBJ1-4; 7 bases fit TRBD1. The CDR3 consists of 16 residues. After removal of 3 bases from V and 4 bases from J, the junction contained 9 bases not matched to a gene. Germline CDR1 reads SGHRS; CDR2 reads YFSETQ. The CDR3 DNA reads as TGCGCCAGCAGCTCGACACCGGGACAGAGTAATGAAAAACTGTTTTTT. Its translation: CASSSTPGQSNEKLFF. Full variable domain (missing parts from reference TRBV5-1 and TRBJ1-4): KAGVTQTPRYLIKTRGQQVTLSCSPISGHRSVSWYQQTPGQGLQFLFEYFSETQRNKGNFPGRFSGRQFSNSRSEMNVSTLELGDSALYLCASSSTPGQSNEKLFFGSGTQLSVL.

The chain is built from TRBV7-2 and TRBJ1-2, with 12 bases matching TRBD1. The CDR3 loop spans 17 amino acids. Germline-derived CDR1 and CDR2 are SGHTA and FQGNSA. The V gene end was trimmed by 1 base and the J gene end by 1 base; junction bases not matched to a gene: 4. CDR3 region: CASSLEGQGAVNYGYTF. Here the CDR3 DNA reads TGTGCCAGCAGCTTAGAGGGACAGGGGGCAGTTAACTATGGCTACACCTTC. The full variable domain, in which reference TRBV7-2 and TRBJ1-2 provide the parts outside the CDR3, is GAGVSQSPSNKVTEKGKDVELRCDPISGHTALYWYRQSLGQGLEFLIYFQGNSAPDKSGLPSDRFSAERTGGSVSTLTIQRTQQEDSAVYLCASSLEGQGAVNYGYTFGSGTRLTVV.